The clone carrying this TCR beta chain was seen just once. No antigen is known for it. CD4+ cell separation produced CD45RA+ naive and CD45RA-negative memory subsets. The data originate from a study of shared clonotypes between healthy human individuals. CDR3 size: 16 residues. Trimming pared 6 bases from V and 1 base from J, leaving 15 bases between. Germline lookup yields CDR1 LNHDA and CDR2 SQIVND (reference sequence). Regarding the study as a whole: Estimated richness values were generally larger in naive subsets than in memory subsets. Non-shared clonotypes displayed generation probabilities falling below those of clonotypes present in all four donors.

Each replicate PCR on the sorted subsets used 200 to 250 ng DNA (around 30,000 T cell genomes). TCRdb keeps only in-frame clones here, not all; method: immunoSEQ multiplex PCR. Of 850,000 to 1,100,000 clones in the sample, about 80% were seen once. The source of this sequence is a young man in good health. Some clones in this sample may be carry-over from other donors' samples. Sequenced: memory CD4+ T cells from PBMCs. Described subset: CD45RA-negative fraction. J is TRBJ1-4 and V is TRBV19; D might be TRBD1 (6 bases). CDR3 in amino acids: CASRDRPRGTNEKLFF. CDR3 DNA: TGTGCCAGTAGAGACAGACCCAGGGGAACTAATGAAAAACTGTTTTTT. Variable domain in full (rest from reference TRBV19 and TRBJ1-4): DGGITQSPKYLFRKEGQNVTLSCEQNLNHDAMYWYRQDPGQGLRLIYYSQIVNDFQKGDIAEGYSVSREKKESFPLTVTSAQKNPTAFYLCASRDRPRGTNEKLFFGSGTQLSVL.